Below are 29 T cell receptor beta chains sequenced from a single sample in a study of patients and donors after allogeneic stem cell transplantation. TCRdb called the RT-PCR reads again in MiXCR, with one record for every CDR3 protein. The sample records around 30,000 distinct CDR3 sequences, approximately 8.8% being singletons. Sequenced input: blood, either unsorted or a sorted T cell fraction (not recorded which). The receptors originated from a human donor who was either an allogeneic HSCT recipient or a stem cell or donor lymphocyte infusion donor (not recorded which). It is not recorded whose cells these are; they may come from a transplant donor.

This clonotype was counted a few times. This chain joins TRBV20-1 and TRBJ1-1; a possible D gene is TRBD1 (5 bases). This CDR3 region has 16 residues. The ends were cut back, 1 base at V and 0 bases at J, with 15 bases in the middle. Germline lookup yields CDR1 DFQATT and CDR2 SNEGSKA (reference sequence). The CDR3: CSARVRPGSMNTEAFF. CDR3 DNA sequence: TGCAGTGCTAGAGTAAGGCCAGGGTCTATGAACACTGAAGCTTTCTTT.

By its share, this clonotype is medium-sized. The V call is TRBV7-2, the J call TRBJ2-5; D is ambiguous. The germline V gene encodes CDR1 SGHTA and CDR2 FQGNSA. The length of the CDR3 is 12 residues. The V gene lost 4 bases and the J gene lost 5 bases, with 8 bases spanning the gap. The CDR3 sequence: CASSSVTETQYF. The DNA for the CDR3 is TGTGCCAGCAGCTCCGTAACGGAGACCCAGTACTTC. The full variable domain, in which reference TRBV7-2 and TRBJ2-5 provide the parts outside the CDR3, is GAGVSQSPSNKVTEKGKDVELRCDPISGHTALYWYRQSLGQGLEFLIYFQGNSAPDKSGLPSDRFSAERTGGSVSTLTIQRTQQEDSAVYLCASSSVTETQYFGPGTRLLVL.

This clonotype was recorded at least ten times. The genes are TRBV28 and TRBJ1-2; D uncertain. V lost 6 bases, J lost 6 bases, and 14 bases lay in between. Germline V CDR1 and CDR2: MDHEN, SYDVKM. This CDR3 spans 13 amino acids. In DNA form, the CDR3 reads TGTGCCAGCAGACCTCGCCAGGCTGATGGCTACACCTTC. It codes for CASRPRQADGYTF.

This chain joins TRBV27 and TRBJ1-5; 8 bases agree with TRBD1. The CDR3 runs 14 residues. Germline trimming cut 3 bases from V and 5 bases from J; bases unmatched to any gene: 3. Germline CDR1 is MNHEY and CDR2 is SMNVEV (reference sequence). This CDR3 is CASSFQGADQPQHF. In nucleotides, the CDR3 is TGTGCCAGCAGTTTCCAGGGGGCGGATCAGCCCCAGCATTTT.

The sample holds many counts of this clonotype. The V gene is TRBV20-1, the J gene TRBJ1-6, with TRBD1 identical over 7 bases. The J segment lost 5 bases and the V segment lost 6 bases, leaving 10 bases of the junction unmatched. The CDR3 has 15 residues. Germline values: CDR1 DFQATT, CDR2 SNEGSKA (reference sequence). CDR3 residues: CSARSRDSDNSPLHF. As DNA, the CDR3 is TGCAGTGCCCGAAGCCGGGACAGTGATAATTCACCCCTCCACTTT.

This clonotype was seen a handful of times. The rearrangement joins TRBV7-9 to TRBJ1-2, with D uncertain. The CDR3 runs 14 residues. The V end was cut by 2 bases, the J end by 4 bases, with 11 bases between. Germline CDR1 reads SEHNR; CDR2 reads FQNEAQ (reference sequence). CDR3 coding DNA: TGTGCCAGCAGCTTACTCAGGCCTTCCTATGGCTACACCTTC. Translating gives CASSLLRPSYGYTF. The variable domain in full, completed from reference TRBV7-9 and TRBJ1-2, reads DTGVSQNPRHKITKRGQNVTFRCDPISEHNRLYWYRQTLGQGPEFLTYFQNEAQLEKSRLLSDRFSAERPKGSFSTLEIQRTEQGDSAMYLCASSLLRPSYGYTFGSGTRLTVV.

This clonotype was picked up a small number of times. The chain carries TRBV24-1 and TRBJ2-1; 7 nucleotides line up with TRBD1. This CDR3 spans 13 amino acids. Germline lookup yields CDR1 KGHDR and CDR2 SFDVKD. V was pared by 3 bases and J by 8 bases, with 3 bases of the junction left unmatched. The DNA of the CDR3 is TGTGCCACCAGTGATCCCCAGGGGGATGAGCAGTTCTTC. It specifies CATSDPQGDEQFF.

This chain joins TRBV20-1 and TRBJ2-7; D is uncertain. The V gene lost 0 bases and the J gene lost 4 bases, with 19 bases spanning the gap. The CDR3 consists of 16 residues. Germline assignment: CDR1 DFQATT and CDR2 SNEGSKA (reference sequence). For the CDR3, the DNA is TGCAGTGCTAGAGACACGCTAGAGGCCCCATTATACGAGCAGTACTTC. Its translation is CSARDTLEAPLYEQYF.

This clonotype was found many times. The rearrangement joins TRBV6-2 or TRBV6-3 to TRBJ2-3; D unresolved. This CDR3 comprises 12 residues. V was clipped by 7 bases and J by 8 bases, with 13 bases between them. CDR1 is MNHEY, CDR2 SVGEGT, per germline. In DNA, the CDR3 is TGTGCCAGCACCTACCCGAAGGGTACGCAGTATTTT. This codes for CASTYPKGTQYF.

This clonotype was detected ten times or more. The rearrangement uses TRBV25-1 and TRBJ2-7; weak D call: TRBD2 (5 bases). The CDR3 loop spans 14 amino acids. Germline V gene sequence: CDR1 MGHDK, CDR2 SYGVNS. The V and J ends lost 7 bases and 1 base respectively, with 14 bases between them. CDR3 in DNA: TGTGCCAGCACCCGCGAAGGAGGTTCCTACGAGCAGTACTTC. Translating gives CASTREGGSYEQYF.

The chain links TRBV28 to TRBJ1-2; a weak D match, TRBD1 (5 bases). The CDR3 is 11 amino acids. The V gene lost 8 bases and the J gene lost 3 bases, with 7 bases spanning the gap. Looked up from germline, CDR1 is MDHEN and CDR2 is SYDVKM. The CDR3 sequence is CASGGHYGYTF. CDR3 coding DNA: TGTGCCAGCGGGGGACACTATGGCTACACCTTC.

This chain links TRBV11-1 with TRBJ2-3, with D perhaps matching TRBD2 (6 bases). CDR1 SGHAT and CDR2 FQDESV come from the germline V gene (reference sequence). The CDR3 has 18 residues. V was clipped by 2 bases and J by 1 base, with 19 bases between them. The CDR3 bases are TGTGCCAGCAGCTTACGGAGATCGGGAGACAGATGCACAGATACGCAGTATTTT. Protein product: CASSLRRSGDRCTDTQYF.

This chain uses TRBV29-1 with TRBJ2-5, with 13 bases aligning to TRBD2. The CDR3 spans 16 residues. With V trimmed by 5 bases and J by 9 bases, 15 bases remained unmatched. Germline values: CDR1 SQVTM, CDR2 ANQGSEA. This chain's CDR3 is CSVQPGNPGLAGPQYF. DNA of the CDR3: TGCAGCGTTCAACCGGGAAACCCGGGACTAGCGGGACCCCAGTACTTC. Based on the CDR3 plus reference TRBV29-1 and TRBJ2-5, the full variable domain is SAVISQKPSRDICQRGTSLTIQCQVDSQVTMMFWYRQQPGQSLTLIATANQGSEATYESGFVIDKFPISRPNLTFSTLTVSNMSPEDSSIYLCSVQPGNPGLAGPQYFGPGTRLLVL.

This chain uses TRBV5-1 with TRBJ2-3, with 8 bases that match TRBD2. Germline assignment: CDR1 SGHRS and CDR2 YFSETQ. J gave up 6 bases and V 1 base, and 10 bases lay outside the gene matches. This CDR3 is 16 amino acids long. CDR3 DNA sequence: TGCGCCAGCAGCTTGAGTTCGGGGGGGACGGGTGATACGCAGTATTTT. This codes for CASSLSSGGTGDTQYF.

This clonotype was observed at least ten times. V is TRBV7-9 and J is TRBJ2-5, with 7 bases fitting TRBD2. The germline V gene has CDR1 SEHNR and CDR2 FQNEAQ (reference sequence). CDR3 size: 13 residues. V dropped 3 bases and J dropped 5; count of bases not matched to a gene: 3. CDR3 sequence: CASSLGGTETQYF. CDR3 nucleotides: TGTGCCAGCAGCTTGGGGGGGACGGAGACCCAGTACTTC.

This clonotype was seen repeatedly, ten times or more. The chain uses TRBV7-2 and TRBJ2-3, with TRBD2 identical over 11 bases. CDR1 is SGHTA and CDR2 is FQGNSA in the germline V gene. V trimming: 0 bases; J trimming: 2 bases; junction bases outside the gene matches: 4. The CDR3 runs 17 residues. The CDR3 is CASSLAGTSGYTDTQYF. CDR3 bases: TGTGCCAGCAGCTTAGCGGGGACTAGCGGTTACACAGATACGCAGTATTTT.

This chain links TRBV2 with TRBJ1-6, with D possibly matching TRBD1 (5 bases). The CDR3 contains 14 residues. Germline V CDR1 and CDR2: SNHLY, FYNNEI. The V gene lost 6 bases and the J gene lost 10 bases, with 16 bases spanning the gap. CDR3 coding DNA: TGTGCCAGCAGCCAAAGGGGAACCCTATCACCCCTCCACTTT. Translation: CASSQRGTLSPLHF.

This sequence joins TRBV27 and TRBJ1-1; possibly TRBD1 for D (5 bases). Between the trimmed V and J ends, which lost 4 bases and 5 bases, there was a span of 23 bases. This CDR3 is built from 17 residues. Germline assignment: CDR1 MNHEY and CDR2 SMNVEV (reference sequence). The CDR3 sequence: CASSSLNGLLGETEAFF. For the CDR3, the DNA is TGTGCCAGCAGTTCCCTAAATGGCCTATTAGGGGAGACTGAAGCTTTCTTT.

The chain joins TRBV7-9 to TRBJ1-1, with a tentative D call TRBD1 (6 bases). Germline V gives CDR1 SEHNR, CDR2 FQNEAQ (reference sequence). The CDR3 covers 14 residues. V lost 4 bases to trimming and J lost 1 base, with 10 bases between them. The CDR3 nucleotides are TGTGCCAGCAGCTCATACAGGGAGAACACTGAAGCTTTCTTT. It codes for CASSSYRENTEAFF.

The CDR3 loop reads CASSLASEAFF. CDR3 bases: TGTGCCAGCAGCTTAGCCTCTGAAGCTTTCTTT. V and J are TRBV7-9 and TRBJ1-1; D is undetermined. The CDR3 contains 11 residues. The germline CDR1 and CDR2 sequences are SEHNR and FQNEAQ (reference sequence). V was shortened by 0 bases and J by 6 bases, with 2 bases between the two germline ends.

The table lists this clonotype with many counts. CDR3 nucleotide sequence: TGTGCCAGCAGAGGGATAGGGGATCATGGCTACACCTTC. It encodes CASRGIGDHGYTF. The chain couples TRBV14 to TRBJ1-2, with TRBD1 as a possible D gene (5 bases). The V end was cut by 6 bases, the J end by 6 bases, with 14 bases between. Germline lookup yields CDR1 SGHDN and CDR2 FVKESK. The CDR3 totals 13 residues. The full variable domain, its missing parts supplied by reference TRBV14 and TRBJ1-2, is EAGVTQFPSHSVIEKGQTVTLRCDPISGHDNLYWYRRVMGKEIKFLLHFVKESKQDESGMPNNRFLAERTGGTYSTLKVQPAELEDSGVYFCASRGIGDHGYTFGSGTRLTVV.

The rearrangement uses TRBV19 and TRBJ2-3, with 10 bases fitting TRBD1. Losses at the gene ends were 7 bases for V and 5 bases for J; bases not matched to a gene: 3. Germline-derived CDR1 and CDR2 are LNHDA and SQIVND (reference sequence). The CDR3 contains 13 residues. CDR3 protein: CASTGQGGDTQYF. The CDR3 coding sequence is TGTGCCAGTACCGGACAGGGGGGAGATACGCAGTATTTT.

This clonotype occurred many times. This chain connects TRBV6-1 to TRBJ2-4, with D tentatively TRBD1 or TRBD2 (6 bases each). The V end was cut by 1 base, the J end by 1 base, with 11 bases between. Looked up from germline, CDR1 is MNHNS and CDR2 is SASEGT. This CDR3 has 16 amino acids. The CDR3 here is CASSEGGARAKNIQYF. The CDR3 DNA sequence: TGTGCCAGCAGTGAAGGGGGGGCTAGGGCCAAAAACATTCAGTACTTC.

In this sample, this clonotype turned up many times. The chain couples TRBV6-1 to TRBJ1-1; D is ambiguous. The ends were cut back, 6 bases at V and 3 bases at J, with 14 bases in the middle. The CDR3 runs 14 residues. From germline, CDR1 is MNHNS and CDR2 SASEGT. CDR3 nucleotide sequence: TGTGCCAGCAGATCCGTCGGGGTGGACACTGAAGCTTTCTTT. Its protein is CASRSVGVDTEAFF.

The table lists this clonotype with many counts. CDR3: CASSPGGVWDNEQFF. For the CDR3, the DNA is TGTGCCAGCAGCCCCGGGGGCGTCTGGGACAATGAGCAGTTCTTC. This chain connects TRBV3-1 to TRBJ2-1; D may match TRBD1 or TRBD2 (6 bases each). The CDR3 loop spans 15 amino acids. With 4 bases removed from V and 5 bases from J, the gap between germline ends came to 15 bases. Per germline, CDR1 LGHDT and CDR2 YNNKEL (reference sequence).

CDR3 nucleotides: TGTGCCAGCAGCTGGAACACCCGCCTAGGCGGATTCTTC. This encodes CASSWNTRLGGFF. V usage is TRBV5-5 and J usage is TRBJ2-1; D not resolved. Germline CDR1 and CDR2: SGHKS and YYEKEE (reference sequence). This CDR3 is built from 13 residues. The V and J ends lost 3 bases and 16 bases respectively, with 20 bases between them.

The V and J genes are TRBV6-1 and TRBJ2-7; 14 positions agree with TRBD2. The CDR3 covers 15 residues. V lost 5 bases to trimming and J lost 6 bases; unmatched junction nucleotides: 6. Germline lookup yields CDR1 MNHNS and CDR2 SASEGT. The CDR3 protein is CASSKTGTSGGEQYF. For the CDR3, the DNA is TGTGCCAGCAGTAAGACCGGGACTAGCGGGGGCGAGCAGTACTTC.

V gene TRBV6-1 combines with J gene TRBJ1-5; a possible D gene is TRBD1 (6 bases). The CDR3 is made up of 17 amino acids. CDR1 and CDR2 (germline): MNHNS, SASEGT. Trimming cost V 2 bases and J 2 bases, with 16 bases left between them. The CDR3 sequence is CASSEFGTGFGNQPQHF. In DNA, the CDR3 is TGTGCCAGCAGTGAATTTGGTACAGGGTTTGGCAATCAGCCCCAGCATTTT.

The table lists this clonotype with many counts. V and J are TRBV5-1 and TRBJ2-6; 7 nucleotides agree with TRBD1. CDR3 length: 13 amino acids. Germline lookup yields CDR1 SGHRS and CDR2 YFSETQ. Losses at the gene ends were 0 bases for V and 12 bases for J; bases not matched to a gene: 3. CDR3 DNA sequence: TGCGCCAGCAGCTTGGGGACAGGCGCCGTCCTGACTTTC. It is translated as CASSLGTGAVLTF.